Below are 4 T cell receptor beta chains sequenced from a single sample in a study of regulatory T cells in long-lasting Graves disease. Time point denoted: newly diagnosed GD, antithyroid drugs for less than 3 months. RNA extracted from PBMCs served as the sequencing template. Researchers made TCR beta libraries by using iRepertoire HTBI primers and running Arm-PCR on CDR3 regions. TCRdb redid the calling of the multiplex PCR reads with MiXCR, one entry per CDR3 protein. There are fewer than 450,000 distinct CDR3 sequences in the sample; around 16% occur only once, and approximately 8% lies in the top ten. This same sample was also part of a study on T cells in Graves' hyperthyroidism and ophthalmopathy.

Source: peripheral blood mononuclear cells (PBMCs), taken at new diagnosis, from a patient treated with antithyroid drugs. Receptors were obtained from a woman between 35 and 50 years old with Graves disease.

This clonotype was found many times. The chain employs TRBV25-1 and TRBJ2-7, with a possible D match to TRBD2 (5 bases). CDR1 is MGHDK, CDR2 SYGVNS, per germline. This CDR3 contains 14 residues. V lost 2 bases and J 3 bases, leaving 11 bases between the germline ends. The CDR3 coding sequence is TGTGCCAGCAGTGAAAGTGGGAGAGGCTACGAGCAGTACTTC. Translating it yields CASSESGRGYEQYF.

Many counts were recorded for this clonotype. The gene calls are TRBV5-1 and TRBJ2-1; possible D gene TRBD1, 5 bases. CDR1 SGHRS and CDR2 YFSETQ come from the germline V gene. The CDR3 totals 16 residues. The V end lost 1 base, the J end lost 1 base, and 12 bases lay between the germline ends. In nucleotides, the CDR3 is TGCGCCAGCAGCTTGCCCCAGGGAAGATCCTACAATGAGCAGTTCTTC. This codes for CASSLPQGRSYNEQFF.

This clonotype was seen ten or more times. This may stem from a read error, because a much larger clone lies one nucleotide away. The rearrangement joins TRBV5-4 to TRBJ2-7, with D perhaps TRBD1 (6 bases). V dropped 4 bases and J dropped 3 bases, with 8 bases sitting between them. The CDR3 sequence is 12 residues long. Germline CDR1 SGHNT, CDR2 YYREEE (reference sequence). The CDR3 nucleotides read TGTGCCAGCAGCCGGGACAACTACGAGCAGTACTTC. Translating gives CASSRDNYEQYF.

The table lists this clonotype with many counts. The chain carries TRBV12-3 or TRBV12-4 and TRBJ1-1; D possibly corresponds to TRBD1 (5 bases). The ends were cut back, 7 bases at V and 0 bases at J, with 9 bases in the middle. This CDR3 comprises 13 residues. CDR3 protein: CASKDSLNTEAFF. CDR3 DNA: TGTGCCAGCAAAGACAGTCTGAACACTGAAGCTTTCTTT.